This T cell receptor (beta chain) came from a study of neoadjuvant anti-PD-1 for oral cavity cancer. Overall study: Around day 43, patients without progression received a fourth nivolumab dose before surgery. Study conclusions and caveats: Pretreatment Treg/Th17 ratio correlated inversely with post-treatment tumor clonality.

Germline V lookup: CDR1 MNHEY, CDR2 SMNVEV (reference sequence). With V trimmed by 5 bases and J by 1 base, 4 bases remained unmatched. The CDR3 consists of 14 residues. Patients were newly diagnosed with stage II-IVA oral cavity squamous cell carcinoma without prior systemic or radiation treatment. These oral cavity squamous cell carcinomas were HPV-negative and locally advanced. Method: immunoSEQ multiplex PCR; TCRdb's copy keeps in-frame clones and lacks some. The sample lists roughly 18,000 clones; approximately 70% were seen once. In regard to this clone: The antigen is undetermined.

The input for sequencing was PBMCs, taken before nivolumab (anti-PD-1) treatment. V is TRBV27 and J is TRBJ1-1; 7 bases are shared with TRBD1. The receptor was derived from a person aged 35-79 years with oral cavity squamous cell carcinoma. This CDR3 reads CASSPWTGNTEAFF. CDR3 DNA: TGTGCCAGCAGTCCCTGGACAGGGAACACTGAAGCTTTCTTT.